This T cell receptor beta chain was retrieved from a study of blood T cell repertoires in COVID-19 (dated by TCRdb to the early 2020s). Describing the broader study: Samples from collaborators originated in the United States, Italy and Spain and spanned both the acute and convalescent phases of COVID-19. The material from the prospective study consisted of cDNA or gDNA derived from T cells, B-cell-depleted T cells, or PBMCs. Deeply sampled blood TCRbeta repertoires from subjects exposed to, actively infected with, or recovered from COVID-19 were included in the dataset. The repertoires were made available in a free public database intended to serve as a resource for research on the immune response to SARS-CoV-2. Samples were obtained from the ongoing ImmuneRACE study (first 160 participants) and from 1,200 or so subjects provided by 6 global collaborators. Sample metadata almost always included a de-identified subject ID, COVID-19 status, age in years and sex. Where available, HLA class I and class II types were obtained from metadata supplied by the sample provider rather than from assay-based typing. Findings and caveats that apply to the study as a whole: How much clinical and demographic metadata was included differed by source and by participant, and the metadata was provided uncurated.

In Seattle, one collaborating source enrolled patients while the infection was active and tracked those patients longitudinally over the course of disease. The collaborating institutions used their own protocols to collect whole blood in K2EDTA tubes. For TCRbeta analysis, collaborator samples were shipped as frozen whole blood, as isolated PBMCs, or as DNA extracted from either sample type. For CDR1 and CDR2, the germline V gene lists ENHRY and SYGVKD. V and J are truncated by 4 bases and 3 bases respectively, leaving an intervening sequence of 9 bases. The CDR3 spans 13 residues, from the cysteine through the phenylalanine. Just CDR3 DNA is preserved here, 39 bases in frame from base 1. To note about this clone: This receptor's antigen is unknown. No much larger clone exists at a distance of one base, and base qualities are not known.

TCRbeta CDR3 regions were amplified from genomic DNA by means of the immunoSEQ Assay, a bias-controlled multiplex PCR. The published analysis was carried out like this. Within the assay, amplification of reference gene primers was used to estimate how many nucleated cells each sample contained. Sequence reads were collapsed and filtered to measure the absolute abundance of every unique TCRbeta CDR3 rearrangement. For each sample, productive Simpson clonality was calculated as the square root of Simpson's diversity index across productive rearrangements. In its TCRdb copy, this immuneACCESS table keeps in-frame sequences only and misses some clones. Where compared with another copy, unresolved V genes explain less than half of these, and the others have no known cause. D and trimming were read from the DNA, whereas the V and J calls and clone size are those reported in that table. A total of around 220,000 clones appear in this sample, 82% of them only once. The ten most abundant clones make up over 7% of the sample.

This clonotype originated in a woman older than 75 with COVID-19, enrolled during active disease. Sequencing was performed on peripheral blood. The rearrangement joined TRBV10-3 to TRBJ1-1; the D gene is unclear. The CDR3 region: CAISGGSDTEAFF. The nucleotide sequence reads TGTGCCATCAGTGGTGGTAGCGACACTGAAGCTTTCTTT.